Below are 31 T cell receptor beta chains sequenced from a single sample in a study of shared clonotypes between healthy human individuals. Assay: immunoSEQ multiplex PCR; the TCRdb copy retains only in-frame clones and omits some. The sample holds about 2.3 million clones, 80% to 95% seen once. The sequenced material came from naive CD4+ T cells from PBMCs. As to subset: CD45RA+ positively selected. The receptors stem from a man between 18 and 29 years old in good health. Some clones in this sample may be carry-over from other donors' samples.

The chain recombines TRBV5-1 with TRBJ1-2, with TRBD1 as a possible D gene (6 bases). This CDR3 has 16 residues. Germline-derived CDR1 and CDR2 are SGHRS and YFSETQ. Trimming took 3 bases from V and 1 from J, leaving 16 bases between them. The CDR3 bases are TGCGCCAGCAGCTCGCACTCAGGGGCGCTTAACTATGGCTACACCTTC. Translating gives CASSSHSGALNYGYTF. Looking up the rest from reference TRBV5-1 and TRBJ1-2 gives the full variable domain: KAGVTQTPRYLIKTRGQQVTLSCSPISGHRSVSWYQQTPGQGLQFLFEYFSETQRNKGNFPGRFSGRQFSNSRSEMNVSTLELGDSALYLCASSSHSGALNYGYTFGSGTRLTVV.

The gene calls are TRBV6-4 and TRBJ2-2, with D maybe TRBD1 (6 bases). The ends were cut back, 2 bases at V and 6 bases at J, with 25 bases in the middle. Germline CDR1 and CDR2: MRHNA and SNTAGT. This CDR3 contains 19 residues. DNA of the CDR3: TGTGCCAGCAGTGACGGGACAAGTAAATTGCCCGGCCCGCCCGGGGAGCTGTTTTTT. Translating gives CASSDGTSKLPGPPGELFF.

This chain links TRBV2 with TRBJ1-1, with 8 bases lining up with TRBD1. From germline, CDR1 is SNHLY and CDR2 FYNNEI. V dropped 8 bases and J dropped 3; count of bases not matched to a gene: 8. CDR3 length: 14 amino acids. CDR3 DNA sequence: TGTGCCAGCGCGGACCAGGGGGCTTACACTGAAGCTTTCTTT. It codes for CASADQGAYTEAFF.

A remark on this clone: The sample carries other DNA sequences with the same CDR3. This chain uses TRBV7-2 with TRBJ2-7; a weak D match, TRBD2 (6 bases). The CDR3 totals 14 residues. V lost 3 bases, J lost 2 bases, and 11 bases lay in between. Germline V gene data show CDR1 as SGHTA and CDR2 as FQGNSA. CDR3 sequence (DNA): TGTGCCAGCAGCTTGCGGGGACTCCCCTACGAGCAGTACTTC. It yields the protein CASSLRGLPYEQYF.

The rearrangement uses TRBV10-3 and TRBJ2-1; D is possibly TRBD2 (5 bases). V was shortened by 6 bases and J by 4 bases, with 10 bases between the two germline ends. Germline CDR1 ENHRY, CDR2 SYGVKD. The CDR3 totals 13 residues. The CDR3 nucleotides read TGTGCCATCAGGCCCACTAGTTACAATGAGCAGTTCTTC. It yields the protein CAIRPTSYNEQFF.

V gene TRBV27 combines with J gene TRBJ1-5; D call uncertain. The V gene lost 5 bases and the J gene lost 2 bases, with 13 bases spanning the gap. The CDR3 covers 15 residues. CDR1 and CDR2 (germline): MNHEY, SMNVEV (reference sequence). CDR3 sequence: CASSAVGSRNQPQHF. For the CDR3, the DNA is TGTGCCAGCAGTGCTGTAGGCAGCCGCAATCAGCCCCAGCATTTT.

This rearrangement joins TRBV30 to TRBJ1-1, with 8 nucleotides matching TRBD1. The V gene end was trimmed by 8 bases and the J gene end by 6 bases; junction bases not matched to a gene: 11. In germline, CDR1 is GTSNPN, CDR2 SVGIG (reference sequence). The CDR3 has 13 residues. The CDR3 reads CARKSQGAAEAFF. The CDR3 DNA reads TGTGCCCGCAAAAGCCAGGGGGCGGCTGAAGCTTTCTTT.

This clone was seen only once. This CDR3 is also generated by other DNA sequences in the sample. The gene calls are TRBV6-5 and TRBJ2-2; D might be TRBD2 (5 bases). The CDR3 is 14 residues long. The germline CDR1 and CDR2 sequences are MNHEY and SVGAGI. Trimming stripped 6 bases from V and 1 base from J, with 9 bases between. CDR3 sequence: CASRRDRNTGELFF. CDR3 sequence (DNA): TGTGCCAGCAGGAGGGATCGGAACACCGGGGAGCTGTTTTTT.

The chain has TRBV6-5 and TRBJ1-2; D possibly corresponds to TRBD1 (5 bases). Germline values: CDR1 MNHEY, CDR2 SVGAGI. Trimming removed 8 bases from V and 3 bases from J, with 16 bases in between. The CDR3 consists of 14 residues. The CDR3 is CASGPGGFDYGYTF. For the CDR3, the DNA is TGTGCCAGCGGTCCGGGGGGTTTTGACTATGGCTACACCTTC.

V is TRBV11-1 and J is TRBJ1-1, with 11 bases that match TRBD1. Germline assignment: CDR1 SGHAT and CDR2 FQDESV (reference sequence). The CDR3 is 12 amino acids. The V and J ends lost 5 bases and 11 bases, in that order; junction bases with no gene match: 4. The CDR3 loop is CASSRDRGFAFF. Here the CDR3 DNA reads TGTGCCAGCAGCCGGGACAGGGGGTTTGCTTTCTTT.

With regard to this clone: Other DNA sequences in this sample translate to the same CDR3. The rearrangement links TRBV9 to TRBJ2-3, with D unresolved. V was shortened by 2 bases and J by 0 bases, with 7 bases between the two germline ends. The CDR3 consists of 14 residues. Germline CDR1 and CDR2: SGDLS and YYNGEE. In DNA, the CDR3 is TGTGCCAGCAGCGTCAGTCCTAGCACAGATACGCAGTATTTT. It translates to CASSVSPSTDTQYF.

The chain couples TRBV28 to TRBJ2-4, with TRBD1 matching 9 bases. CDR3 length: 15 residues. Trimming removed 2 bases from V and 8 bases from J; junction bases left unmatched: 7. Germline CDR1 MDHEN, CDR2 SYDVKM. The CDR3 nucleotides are TGTGCCAGCAGTTTAGATACAGGGGGCCAGGACATTCAGTACTTC. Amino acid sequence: CASSLDTGGQDIQYF.

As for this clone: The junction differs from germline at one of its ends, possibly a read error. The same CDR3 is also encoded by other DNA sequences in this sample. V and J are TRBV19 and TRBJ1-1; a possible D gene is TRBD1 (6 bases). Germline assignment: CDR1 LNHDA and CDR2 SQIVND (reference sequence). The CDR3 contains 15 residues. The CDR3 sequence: CASSRGRGLNTEAFF. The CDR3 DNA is TGTGCCAGTAGTCGTGGTAGGGGGTTGAACACTGAGGCTTTCTTT.

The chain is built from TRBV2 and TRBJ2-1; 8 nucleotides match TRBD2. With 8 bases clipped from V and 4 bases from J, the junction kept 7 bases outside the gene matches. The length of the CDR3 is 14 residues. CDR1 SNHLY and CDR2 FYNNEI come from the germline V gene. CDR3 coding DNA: TGTGCCAGCGGGGGGACTAGGGGATACAATGAGCAGTTCTTC. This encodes CASGGTRGYNEQFF. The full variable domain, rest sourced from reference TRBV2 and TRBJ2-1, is EPEVTQTPSHQVTQMGQEVILRCVPISNHLYFYWYRQILGQKVEFLVSFYNNEISEKSEIFDDQFSVERPDGSNFTLKIRSTKLEDSAMYFCASGGTRGYNEQFFGPGTRLTVL.

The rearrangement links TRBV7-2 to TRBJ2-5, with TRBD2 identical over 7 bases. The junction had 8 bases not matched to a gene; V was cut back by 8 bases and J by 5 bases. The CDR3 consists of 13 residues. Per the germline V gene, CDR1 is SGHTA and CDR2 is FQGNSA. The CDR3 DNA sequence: TGTGCCAGCGCTTGGGGGGGTTCGGAGACCCAGTACTTC. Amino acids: CASAWGGSETQYF.

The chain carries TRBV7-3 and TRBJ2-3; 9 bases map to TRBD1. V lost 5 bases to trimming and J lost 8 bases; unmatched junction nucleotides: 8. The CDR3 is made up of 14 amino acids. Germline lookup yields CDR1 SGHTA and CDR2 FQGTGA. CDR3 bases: TGTGCCAGCAGCGTGACAGGGGGGAAGGGTACGCAGTATTTT. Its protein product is CASSVTGGKGTQYF.

In DNA form, the CDR3 reads TGTGCCAGCAGTGAAATGGTGGCGGCGGAGACCCAGTACTTC. This translates into CASSEMVAAETQYF. The rearrangement links TRBV2 to TRBJ2-5, with D unclear. This CDR3 is built from 14 residues. V dropped 2 bases and J dropped 5 bases, with 12 bases sitting between them. Germline CDR1 and CDR2: SNHLY and FYNNEI.

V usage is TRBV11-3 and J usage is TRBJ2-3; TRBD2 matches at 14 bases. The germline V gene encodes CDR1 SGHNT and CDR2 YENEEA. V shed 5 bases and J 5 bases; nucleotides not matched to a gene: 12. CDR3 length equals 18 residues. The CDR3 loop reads CASSPGVTSGRAGDTQYF. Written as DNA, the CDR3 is TGTGCCAGCAGCCCGGGGGTGACTAGCGGGAGGGCAGGAGATACGCAGTATTTT.

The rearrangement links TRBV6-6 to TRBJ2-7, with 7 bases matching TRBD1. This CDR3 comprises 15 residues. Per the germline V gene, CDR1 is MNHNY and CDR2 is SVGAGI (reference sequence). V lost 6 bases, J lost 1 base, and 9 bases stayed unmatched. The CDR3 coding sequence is TGTGCCAGCAGGACCGGGACAGTCCTGTCCTACGAGCAGTACTTC. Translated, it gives CASRTGTVLSYEQYF.

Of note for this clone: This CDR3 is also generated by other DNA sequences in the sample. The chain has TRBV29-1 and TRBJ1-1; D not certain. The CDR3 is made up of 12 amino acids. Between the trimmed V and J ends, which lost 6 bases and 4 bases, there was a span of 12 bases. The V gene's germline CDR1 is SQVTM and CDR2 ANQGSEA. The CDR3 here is CSVGPGGTEAFF. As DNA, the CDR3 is TGCAGCGTCGGCCCAGGCGGCACTGAAGCTTTCTTT.

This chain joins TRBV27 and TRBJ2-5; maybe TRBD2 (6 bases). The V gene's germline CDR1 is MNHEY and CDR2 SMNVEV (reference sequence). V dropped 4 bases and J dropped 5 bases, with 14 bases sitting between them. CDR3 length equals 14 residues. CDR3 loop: CASSSERAWETQYF. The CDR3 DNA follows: TGTGCCAGCAGTTCCGAGCGGGCTTGGGAGACCCAGTACTTC.

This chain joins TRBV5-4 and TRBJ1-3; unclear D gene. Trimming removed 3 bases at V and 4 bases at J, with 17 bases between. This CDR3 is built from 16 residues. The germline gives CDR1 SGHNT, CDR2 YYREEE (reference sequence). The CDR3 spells CASSSKHATSGNTIYF. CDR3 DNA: TGTGCCAGCAGCTCTAAACACGCTACATCCGGAAACACCATATATTTT.

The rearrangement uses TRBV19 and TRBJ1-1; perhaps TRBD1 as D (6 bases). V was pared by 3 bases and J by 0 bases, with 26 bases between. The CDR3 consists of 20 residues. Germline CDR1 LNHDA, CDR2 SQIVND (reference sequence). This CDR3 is CASSILPMSEGGSMNTEAFF. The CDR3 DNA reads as TGTGCCAGTAGTATCTTACCCATGAGCGAGGGGGGCTCCATGAACACTGAAGCTTTCTTT.

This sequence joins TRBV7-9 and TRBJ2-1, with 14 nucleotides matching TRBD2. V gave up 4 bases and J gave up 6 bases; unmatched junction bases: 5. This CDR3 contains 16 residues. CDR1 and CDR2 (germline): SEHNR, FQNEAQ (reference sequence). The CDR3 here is CASSSSGTSGSNEQFF. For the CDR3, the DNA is TGTGCCAGCAGCTCCTCCGGGACTAGCGGGAGCAATGAGCAGTTCTTC.

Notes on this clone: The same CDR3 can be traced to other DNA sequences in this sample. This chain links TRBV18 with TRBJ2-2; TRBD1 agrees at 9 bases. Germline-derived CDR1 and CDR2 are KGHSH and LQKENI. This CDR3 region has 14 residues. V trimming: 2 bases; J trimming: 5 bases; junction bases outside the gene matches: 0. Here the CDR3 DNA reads TGTGCCAGCTCACCAGACAGGGGGACCGGGGAGCTGTTTTTT. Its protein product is CASSPDRGTGELFF.

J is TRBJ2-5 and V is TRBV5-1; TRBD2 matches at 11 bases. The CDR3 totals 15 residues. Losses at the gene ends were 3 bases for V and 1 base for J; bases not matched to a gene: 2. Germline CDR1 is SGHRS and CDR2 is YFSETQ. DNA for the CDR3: TGCGCCAGCAGCTCGACTAGCGGGGTCCAAGAGACCCAGTACTTC. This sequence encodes CASSSTSGVQETQYF.

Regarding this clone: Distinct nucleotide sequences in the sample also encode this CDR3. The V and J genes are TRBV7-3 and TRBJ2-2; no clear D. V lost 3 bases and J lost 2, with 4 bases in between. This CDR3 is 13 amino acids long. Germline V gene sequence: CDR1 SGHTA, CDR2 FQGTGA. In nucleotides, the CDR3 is TGTGCCAGCAGCTTCAGTAACACCGGGGAGCTGTTTTTT. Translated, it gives CASSFSNTGELFF.

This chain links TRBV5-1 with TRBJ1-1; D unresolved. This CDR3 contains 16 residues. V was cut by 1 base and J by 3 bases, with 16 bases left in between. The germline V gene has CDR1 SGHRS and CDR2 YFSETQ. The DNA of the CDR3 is TGCGCCAGCAGCTTGCAAGGTGTACCCAGAGACACTGAAGCTTTCTTT. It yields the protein CASSLQGVPRDTEAFF.

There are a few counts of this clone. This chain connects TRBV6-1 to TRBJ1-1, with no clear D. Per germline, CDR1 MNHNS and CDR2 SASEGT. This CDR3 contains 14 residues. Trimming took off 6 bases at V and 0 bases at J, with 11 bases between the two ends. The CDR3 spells CASSRQEMNTEAFF. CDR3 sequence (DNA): TGTGCCAGCAGCCGACAAGAAATGAACACTGAAGCTTTCTTT.

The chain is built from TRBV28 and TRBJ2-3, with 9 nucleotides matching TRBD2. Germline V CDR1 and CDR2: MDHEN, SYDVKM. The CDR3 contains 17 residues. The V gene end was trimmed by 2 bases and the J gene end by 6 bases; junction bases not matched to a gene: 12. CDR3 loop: CASSLPPGREGWDTQYF. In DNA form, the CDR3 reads TGTGCCAGCAGTTTACCCCCCGGGCGGGAGGGCTGGGATACGCAGTATTTT.

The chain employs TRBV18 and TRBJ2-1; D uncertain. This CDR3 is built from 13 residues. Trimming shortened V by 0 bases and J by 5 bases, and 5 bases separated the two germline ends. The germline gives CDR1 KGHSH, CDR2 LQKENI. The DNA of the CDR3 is TGTGCCAGCTCACCACCGAACGACAATGAGCAGTTCTTC. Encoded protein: CASSPPNDNEQFF.